The entry below gives a single T cell receptor (delta chain) sequence along with its context. This specimen comes from a study of gamma-delta T cells after stem cell transplantation. TCRdb called clones from the RT-PCR reads again using CATT. Of about 1,000 delta-chain clones listed, 18% are singletons. CDR1 GEAIGNYY and CDR2 EKD come from the germline V gene. The CDR3 runs 19 residues. Trimming removed 2 bases from V and 0 bases from J; junction bases left unmatched: 15. The sequencing input was gamma-delta T cells. The chain recombines TRDV2 with TRDJ1; 9 bases are a match to TRDD3. The receptor comes from a human donor. It is not recorded whose cells these are; they may come from a transplant donor. The CDR3 protein is CACDRLPVLGDSHTDKLIF. Here the CDR3 DNA reads TGTGCCTGTGACAGGCTCCCTGTACTGGGGGACTCACACACCGATAAACTCATCTTT.